This TCR beta chain was documented in a study of metastatic and nonmetastatic thyroid tumors. Study observations and caveats: As reported, TCR beta diversity in blood and tumor was significantly higher in malignant thyroid tumors than in benign nodules.

Comment on this clone: What it binds is unknown.

All patients were treatment-naive before thyroid surgery. MiXCR was used by TCRdb to re-call the PCR reads. The sample has about 21,000 clones; around 29% are singletons. The CDR3 contains 14 residues. The germline V gene encodes CDR1 MNHNS and CDR2 SASEGT. V was shortened by 1 base and J by 3 bases, with 10 bases between the two germline ends. This sequence originates from a female donor with papillary thyroid cancer or a benign thyroid nodule (not recorded which). Some clones in this sample may be carry-over from other donors' samples. V usage is TRBV6-1 and J usage is TRBJ2-7; D call uncertain. The sample comprised blood. The CDR3 region is CASSEDIRSYEQYF. In DNA form, the CDR3 reads TGTGCCAGCAGTGAAGACATAAGGAGCTACGAGCAGTACTTC.